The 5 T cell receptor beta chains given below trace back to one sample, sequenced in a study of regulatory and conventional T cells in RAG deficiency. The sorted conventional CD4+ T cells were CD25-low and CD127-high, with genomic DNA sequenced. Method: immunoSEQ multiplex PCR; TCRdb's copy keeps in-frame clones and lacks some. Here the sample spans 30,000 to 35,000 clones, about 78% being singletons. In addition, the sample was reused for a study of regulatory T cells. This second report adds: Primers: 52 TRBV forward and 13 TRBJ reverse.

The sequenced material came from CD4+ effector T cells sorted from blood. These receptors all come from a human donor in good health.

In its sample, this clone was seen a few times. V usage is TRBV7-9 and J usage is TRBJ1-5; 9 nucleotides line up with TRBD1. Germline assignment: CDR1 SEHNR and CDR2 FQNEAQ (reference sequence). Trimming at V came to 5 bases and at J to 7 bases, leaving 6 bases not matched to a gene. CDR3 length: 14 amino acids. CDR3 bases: TGTGCCAGCAGCCTGGACAGGGGAAACCAGCCCCAGCATTTT. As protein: CASSLDRGNQPQHF.

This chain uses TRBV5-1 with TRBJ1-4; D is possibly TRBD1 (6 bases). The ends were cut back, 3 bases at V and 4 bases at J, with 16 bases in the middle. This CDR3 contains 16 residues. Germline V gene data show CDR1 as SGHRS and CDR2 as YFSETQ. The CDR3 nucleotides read TGCGCCAGCAGCTCGGCCGACAGGACGGGTAATGAAAAACTGTTTTTT. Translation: CASSSADRTGNEKLFF.

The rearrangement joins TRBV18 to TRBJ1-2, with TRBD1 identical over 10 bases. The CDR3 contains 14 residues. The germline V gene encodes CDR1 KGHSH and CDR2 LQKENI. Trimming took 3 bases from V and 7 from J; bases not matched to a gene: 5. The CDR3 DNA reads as TGTGCCAGCTCACCCGGACAGGGGGTTGGTGGCTACACCTTC. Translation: CASSPGQGVGGYTF.

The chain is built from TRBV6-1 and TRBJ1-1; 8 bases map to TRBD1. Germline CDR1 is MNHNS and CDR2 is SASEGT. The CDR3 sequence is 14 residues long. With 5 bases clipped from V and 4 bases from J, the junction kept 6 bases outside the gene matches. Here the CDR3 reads CASSPETGGTEAFF. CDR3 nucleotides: TGTGCCAGCAGTCCCGAAACAGGGGGCACTGAAGCTTTCTTT.

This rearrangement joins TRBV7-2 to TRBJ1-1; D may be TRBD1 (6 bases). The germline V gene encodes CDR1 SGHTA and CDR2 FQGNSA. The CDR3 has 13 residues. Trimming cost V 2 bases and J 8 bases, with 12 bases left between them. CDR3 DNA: TGTGCCAGCAGCTTAAGGAGGGGGGGGGAAGCTTTCTTT. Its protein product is CASSLRRGGEAFF.